This T cell receptor (beta chain) appears in the sequencing data of a study of blood T cell repertoires in COVID-19. Germline-derived CDR1 and CDR2 are MNHEY and SVGAGI. The CDR3 length is 14 residues. V was clipped by 5 bases and J by 2 bases, with 10 bases between them. In the authors' workflow: By means of reference gene primer amplification, nucleated cell counts were estimated. TCRdb's copy holds only in-frame clones and misses some; the assay was immunoSEQ multiplex PCR. D and trimming were read from the DNA, whereas the V and J calls and clone size are those reported in that table. The sample carries over 150,000 clones, roughly four fifths recorded once. Participants were aged roughly 18 to 90 years, lived in over 20 US areas, and enrolled virtually. Grouping used clinical history reported by participants in a survey and questionnaire. Two negative PCRs, clearance, or symptom resolution characterized the recovered Cohort 3 donors.

The origin of this receptor is a man in his forties or fifties who had recovered from COVID-19. J is TRBJ1-5 and V is TRBV6-5; D gene unclear. Sequenced: PBMCs or T cells enriched from blood (not recorded which). Written as DNA, the CDR3 is TGTGCCAGCAGTACTACGACTGGCAATCAGCCCCAGCATTTT. Protein sequence: CASSTTTGNQPQHF.